These T cell receptor beta chains were read from a single sample in a study of blood T cells in healthy people across ages. TCRdb called the 5' RACE reads again in MiXCR, with one record for every CDR3 protein. The table shows about 1.4 million distinct CDR3 sequences, with roughly 60% occurring only once. Sequencing was performed on blood. The origin of the receptors is a man between 18 and 29 years old in good health. Each CDR3 is given with its conserved first and last residue. D genes are given only for firm matches. Clone sizes are given selectively: once, few, many, or a class where the clone is expanded.

DNA	CDR3	size	V	J	D
TGCAGCGCCCGGCGGCCAGGAACACACGAGCAGTACTTC	CSARRPGTHEQYF	-	TRBV29-1	TRBJ2-7	-
TGCAGTGCTCTGTTACCGGGACACCAGAGCTCCTATAATTCACCCCTCCACTTT	CSALLPGHQSSYNSPLHF	-	TRBV20-1	TRBJ1-6	-
TGCAGCGGGGCCCTCCCGGCAGGGGAGCAGTACTTC	CSGALPAGEQYF	few	TRBV29-1	TRBJ2-7	-
TGTGCCGTTAGAAAAGATTCCTACGAGCAGTACTTC	CAVRKDSYEQYF	few	TRBV6-5	TRBJ2-7	-
TGTGCCAGCAGTTCAACCACAGGACTTAGGGGCTACACCTTC	CASSSTTGLRGYTF	-	TRBV27	TRBJ1-2	-
TGTGCCAGCAGACCTGAGGACATCAGGGCGCATGAGCAGTTCTTC	CASRPEDIRAHEQFF	-	TRBV5-5	TRBJ2-1	-
TGTGCCATCAGTGACGGGATCACAGATACGCAGTATTTT	CAISDGITDTQYF	-	TRBV10-3	TRBJ2-3	-
TGTGCCAGCAGTTTTAATTCTGAAACCAACGTCCTGACTTTC	CASSFNSETNVLTF	-	TRBV11-2	TRBJ2-6	-
TGTGCCATCAGTGACTTACCGGGGCGCCCACGTATAGGTGGCTACACCTTC	CAISDLPGRPRIGGYTF	-	TRBV10-3	TRBJ1-2	-
TGTGCCAGCAGCCTCACCGGGACAGGCAAAAACATTCAGTACTTC	CASSLTGTGKNIQYF	few	TRBV7-9	TRBJ2-4	TRBD1
TGTGCCAGCAGCACCACTCGGACTAGCGGGAGAGGGGGACCCTACGAGCAGTACTTC	CASSTTRTSGRGGPYEQYF	-	TRBV7-9	TRBJ2-7	TRBD2
TGTGCCAGCAGTGAAGGAACGAACACTGAAGCTTTCTTT	CASSEGTNTEAFF	-	TRBV2	TRBJ1-1	-
TGTGCCAGCAGACAGGGGGTCGGGGAGCTGTTTTTT	CASRQGVGELFF	-	TRBV6-5	TRBJ2-2	TRBD1
TGCAGTGCTAGTTACAGGAATAATGAAAAACTGTTTTTT	CSASYRNNEKLFF	once	TRBV20-1	TRBJ1-4	-
TGTGCCAGCAGCTTAGGGGCTAGCTCGGGAGGCACAGATACGCAGTATTTT	CASSLGASSGGTDTQYF	-	TRBV7-2	TRBJ2-3	-
TGTGCCAGCAGCTCGTTAACGACCGGGACAGGGTACCCCTACGAGCAGTACTTC	CASSSLTTGTGYPYEQYF	-	TRBV13	TRBJ2-7	TRBD1
TGTGCCAGCAGCTTAGGACTAGGAACGAATGAGCAGTTCTTC	CASSLGLGTNEQFF	-	TRBV7-9	TRBJ2-1	-
TGTGCCAGCGCCTCGACGAGGGGGGGCTACGAGCAGTACTTC	CASASTRGGYEQYF	-	TRBV27	TRBJ2-7	-
TGCAGTGGCGATTTAGGGGACAATGAGCAGTTCTTC	CSGDLGDNEQFF	once	TRBV20-1	TRBJ2-1	-